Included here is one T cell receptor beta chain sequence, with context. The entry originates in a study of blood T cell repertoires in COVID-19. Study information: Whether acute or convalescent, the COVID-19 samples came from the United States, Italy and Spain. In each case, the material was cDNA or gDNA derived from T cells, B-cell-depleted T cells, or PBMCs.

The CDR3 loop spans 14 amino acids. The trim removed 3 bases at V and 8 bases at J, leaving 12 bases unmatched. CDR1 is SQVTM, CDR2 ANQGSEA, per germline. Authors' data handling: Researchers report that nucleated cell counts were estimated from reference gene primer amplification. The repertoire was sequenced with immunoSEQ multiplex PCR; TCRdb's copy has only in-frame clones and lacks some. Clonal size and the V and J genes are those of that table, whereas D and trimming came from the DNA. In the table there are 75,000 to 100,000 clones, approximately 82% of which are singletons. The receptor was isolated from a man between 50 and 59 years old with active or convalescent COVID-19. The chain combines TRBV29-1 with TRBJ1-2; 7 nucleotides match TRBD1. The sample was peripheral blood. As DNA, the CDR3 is TGCAGCGTTGACACAGGGGACTCTACATGGGGCTACACCTTC. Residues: CSVDTGDSTWGYTF. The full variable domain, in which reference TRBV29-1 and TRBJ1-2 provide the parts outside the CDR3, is SAVISQKPSRDICQRGTSLTIQCQVDSQVTMMFWYRQQPGQSLTLIATANQGSEATYESGFVIDKFPISRPNLTFSTLTVSNMSPEDSSIYLCSVDTGDSTWGYTFGSGTRLTVV.